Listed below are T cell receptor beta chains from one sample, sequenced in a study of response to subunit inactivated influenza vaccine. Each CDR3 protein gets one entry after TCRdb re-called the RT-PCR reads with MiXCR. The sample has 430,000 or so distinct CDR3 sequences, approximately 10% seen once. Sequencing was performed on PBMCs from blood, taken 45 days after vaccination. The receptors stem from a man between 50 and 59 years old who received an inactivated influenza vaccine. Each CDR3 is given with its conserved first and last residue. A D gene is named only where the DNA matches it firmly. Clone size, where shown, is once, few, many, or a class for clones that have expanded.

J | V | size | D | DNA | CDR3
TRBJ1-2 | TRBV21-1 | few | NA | TGTGCCAGCAGCACTCGAACAGGGGTGGCGTGTGGCTACACCTTC | CASSTRTGVACGYTF
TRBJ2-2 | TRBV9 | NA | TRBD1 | TGTGCCAGCAGCACCCGGGACAGGGCGTCTACCGGGGAGCTGTTTTTT | CASSTRDRASTGELFF
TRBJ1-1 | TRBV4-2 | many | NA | TGTGCCAGCAGCCAAGTGTCCGGGTTCTACATGAACACTGAAGCTTTCTTT | CASSQVSGFYMNTEAFF
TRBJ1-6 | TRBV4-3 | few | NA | TGCGCCAGCAGCCAAGGAGGGGGACACTATAATTCACCCCTCCACTTT | CASSQGGGHYNSPLHF
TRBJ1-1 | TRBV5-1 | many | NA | TGCGCCAGCAGCCCGGGACTGGGGAGCACTGAAGCTTTCTTT | CASSPGLGSTEAFF
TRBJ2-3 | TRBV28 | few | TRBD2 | TGTGCCAGCAGACCGAATAGCGGGGGTCCAGATACGCAGTATTTT | CASRPNSGGPDTQYF
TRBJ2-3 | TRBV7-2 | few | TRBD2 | TGTGCCAGCAGCTCTCAGTGGCGGGAGGGCACAGATACGCAGTATTTT | CASSSQWREGTDTQYF
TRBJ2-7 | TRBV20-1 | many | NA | TGCAGTGCTAGTATAACAGGGTCGGGTGAGCAGTACTTC | CSASITGSGEQYF
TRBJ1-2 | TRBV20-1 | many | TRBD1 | TGCAGTGCTAGAGAAACAGGGGGGCCTTATGGCTACACCTTC | CSARETGGPYGYTF
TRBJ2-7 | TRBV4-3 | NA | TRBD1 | TGCGCCAGCAGCCAGGAGGACAGGGCTATCTACGAGCAGTACTTC | CASSQEDRAIYEQYF
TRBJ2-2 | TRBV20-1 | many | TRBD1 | TGCAGTGCTACAGGGGACAGATCTAACACCGGGGAGCTGTTTTTT | CSATGDRSNTGELFF
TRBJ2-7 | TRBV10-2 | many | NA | TGCGCCAGCAGTGAGACACGGCTCTACGAGCAGTACTTC | CASSETRLYEQYF
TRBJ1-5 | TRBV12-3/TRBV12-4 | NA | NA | TGTGCCAGCAGTTTAGCGGGTCATCAGCCCCAGCATTTT | CASSLAGHQPQHF
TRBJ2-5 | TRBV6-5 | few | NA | TGTGCCAGCAGTTACTCTTGGGGGCGGGGAGAGACCCAGTACTTC | CASSYSWGRGETQYF
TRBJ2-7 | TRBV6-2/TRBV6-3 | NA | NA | TGTGCCAGCAGTTACAGCCGACAGGAGAACTCCTACGAGCAGTACTTC | CASSYSRQENSYEQYF
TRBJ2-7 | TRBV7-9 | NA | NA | TGTGCCAGCAGTCGCCTAGCAGCGAGGGGCGACGAGCAGTACTTC | CASSRLAARGDEQYF
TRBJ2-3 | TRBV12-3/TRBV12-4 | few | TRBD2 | TGTGCCAGCAGAGGGACTAGCGGCCACACAGATACGCGGTATTTT | CASRGTSGHTDTRYF
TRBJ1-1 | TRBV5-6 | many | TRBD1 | TGTGCCAGCAGCTACCGACAGGGAAGTAACACTGAAGCTTTCTTT | CASSYRQGSNTEAFF
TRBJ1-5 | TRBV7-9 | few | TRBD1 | TGTGCCAGCAGCAGCCGGGACAGAGATCAGCCCCAGCATTTT | CASSSRDRDQPQHF
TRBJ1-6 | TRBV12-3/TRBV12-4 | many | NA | TGTGCCAGCAGTTCCCAGAGAGGGGAAAGCTCACCCCTCCACTTT | CASSSQRGESSPLHF
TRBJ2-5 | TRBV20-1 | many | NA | TGCAGTGCTAGGGAAAGTCGGAAAACGGAGACCCAGTACTTC | CSARESRKTETQYF
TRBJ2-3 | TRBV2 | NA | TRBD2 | TGTGCCAGCAGTGAGGCTAGCGGAAGAGATACGCAGTATTTT | CASSEASGRDTQYF
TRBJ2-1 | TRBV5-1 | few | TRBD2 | TGCGCCAGCAGCTCGGGGACTAGCGACAATGAGCAGTTCTTC | CASSSGTSDNEQFF
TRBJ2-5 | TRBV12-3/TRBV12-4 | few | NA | TGTGCCAGCAGCTACCCCGGGACCAATCTGTCCTTC | CASSYPGTNLSF
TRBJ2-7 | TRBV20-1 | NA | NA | TGCAGTGCTAGAGATTCGGCTACATCCTACGAGCAGTACTTC | CSARDSATSYEQYF
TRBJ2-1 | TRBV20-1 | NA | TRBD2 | TGCAGTGCTAGGGGGACTAGCGGGAGTGATGAGCAGTTCTTC | CSARGTSGSDEQFF
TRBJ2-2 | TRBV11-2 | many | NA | TGTGCCAGCAGCTTAAAGAGGACCGGGGAGCTGTTTTTT | CASSLKRTGELFF
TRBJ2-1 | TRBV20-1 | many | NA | TGCAGTGCTAAGAGGGCAGCAAGCCCGGCGTTCTTC | CSAKRAASPAFF
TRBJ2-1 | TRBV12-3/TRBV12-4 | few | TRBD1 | TGTGCCAGCAGTTATGACAGGGGATACTACAATGAGCAGTTCTTC | CASSYDRGYYNEQFF
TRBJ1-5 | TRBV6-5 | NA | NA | TGTGCCAGCAGTTTGTACTTAGGGGATCAGCCCCAGCATTTT | CASSLYLGDQPQHF
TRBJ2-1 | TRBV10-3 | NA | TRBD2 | TGTGCCATCAACTCGAGAGGGGGGCTAGCGGGAGCTTACACTGAGCAGTTCTTC | CAINSRGGLAGAYTEQFF
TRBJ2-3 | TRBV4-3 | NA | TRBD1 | TGCGCCAGCAGCCAAGAGTACCTACAGGGGAGAGGGCCAGATACGCAGTATTTT | CASSQEYLQGRGPDTQYF
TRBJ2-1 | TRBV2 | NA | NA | TGTGCCAGCAGCGAGAGGGCCTACTACAATGAGCAGTTCTTC | CASSERAYYNEQFF
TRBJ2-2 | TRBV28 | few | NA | TGTGCCAGCACCCTGACAAGGACCCTTACGCAGGAGCTGTTTTTT | CASTLTRTLTQELFF
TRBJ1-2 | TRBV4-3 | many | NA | TGCGCCAGCAGCCAATCAGAGGACGGACGAGCTAACTATGGCTACACCTTC | CASSQSEDGRANYGYTF
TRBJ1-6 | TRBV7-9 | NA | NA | TGTGCCAGCAGCTTAGCTTACGATAATTCACCCCTCCACTTT | CASSLAYDNSPLHF
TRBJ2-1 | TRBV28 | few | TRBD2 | TGTGCCAGCAGTTTATGGGCTAGCGGGGCTAACAATGAGCAGTTCTTC | CASSLWASGANNEQFF
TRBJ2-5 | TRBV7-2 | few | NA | TGTGCCAGCAGCTGGGGGAACCAAGTTACCCAGTACTTC | CASSWGNQVTQYF
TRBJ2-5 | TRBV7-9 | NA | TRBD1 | TGTGCCAGCAGCGAGACCTGGGGACAGGGGGCGGAGACCCAGTACTTC | CASSETWGQGAETQYF
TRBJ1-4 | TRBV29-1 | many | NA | TGCAGCGTTTCGGGGGGCGCAACTAATGAAAAACTGTTTTTT | CSVSGGATNEKLFF
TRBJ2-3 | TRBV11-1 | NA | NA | TGTGCCAGCAGCACGACTAGAGTAGGCTTTTCGCACAGCACAGATACGCAGTATTTT | CASSTTRVGFSHSTDTQYF